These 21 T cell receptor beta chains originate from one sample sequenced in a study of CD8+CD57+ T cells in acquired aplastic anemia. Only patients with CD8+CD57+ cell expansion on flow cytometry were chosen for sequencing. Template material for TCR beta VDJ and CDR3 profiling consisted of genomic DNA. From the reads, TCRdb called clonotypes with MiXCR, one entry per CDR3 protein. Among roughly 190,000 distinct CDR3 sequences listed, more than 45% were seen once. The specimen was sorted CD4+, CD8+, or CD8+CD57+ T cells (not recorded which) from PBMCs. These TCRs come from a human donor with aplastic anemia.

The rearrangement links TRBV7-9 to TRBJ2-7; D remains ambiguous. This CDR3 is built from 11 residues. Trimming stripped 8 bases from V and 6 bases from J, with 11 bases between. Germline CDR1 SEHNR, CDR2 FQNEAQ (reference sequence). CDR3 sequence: CASGKNGEQYF. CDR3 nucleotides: TGTGCCAGCGGTAAGAATGGCGAGCAGTACTTC.

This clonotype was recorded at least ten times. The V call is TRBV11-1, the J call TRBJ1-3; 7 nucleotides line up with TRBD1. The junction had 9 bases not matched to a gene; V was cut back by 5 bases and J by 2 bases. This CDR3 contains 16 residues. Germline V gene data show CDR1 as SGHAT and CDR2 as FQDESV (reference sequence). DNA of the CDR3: TGTGCCAGCAGCAAACAGGGGAGAGTTACTGGAAACACCATATATTTT. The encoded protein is CASSKQGRVTGNTIYF.

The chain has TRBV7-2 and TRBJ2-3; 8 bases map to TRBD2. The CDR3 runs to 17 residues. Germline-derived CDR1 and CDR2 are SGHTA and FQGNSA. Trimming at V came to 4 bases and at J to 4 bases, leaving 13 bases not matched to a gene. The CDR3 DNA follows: TGTGCCAGCAGCTGGGGAAGCGGGGGCGGGAGCGCAGATACGCAGTATTTT. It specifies CASSWGSGGGSADTQYF.

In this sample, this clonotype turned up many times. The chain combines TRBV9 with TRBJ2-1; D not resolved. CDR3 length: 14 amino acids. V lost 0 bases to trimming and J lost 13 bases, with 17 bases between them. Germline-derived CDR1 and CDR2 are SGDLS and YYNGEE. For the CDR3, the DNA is TGTGCCAGCAGCGTAGCCCCGACCCCGAATTTTCAGTTCTTC. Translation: CASSVAPTPNFQFF.

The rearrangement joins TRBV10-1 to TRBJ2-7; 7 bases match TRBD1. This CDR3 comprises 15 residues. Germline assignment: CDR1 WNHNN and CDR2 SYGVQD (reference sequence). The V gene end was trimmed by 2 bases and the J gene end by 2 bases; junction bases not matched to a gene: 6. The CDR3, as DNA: TGCGCCAGCAGTGAGCAGACAGGGTTCACCTACGAGCAGTACTTC. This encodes CASSEQTGFTYEQYF.

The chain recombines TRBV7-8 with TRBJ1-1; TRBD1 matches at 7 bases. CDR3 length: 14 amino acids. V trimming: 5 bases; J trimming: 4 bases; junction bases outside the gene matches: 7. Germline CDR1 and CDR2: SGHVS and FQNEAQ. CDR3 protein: CASSGQARGTEAFF. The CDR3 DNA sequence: TGTGCCAGCAGCGGACAGGCTCGGGGCACTGAAGCTTTCTTT. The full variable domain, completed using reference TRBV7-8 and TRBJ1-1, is GAGVSQSPRYKVAKRGQDVALRCDPISGHVSLFWYQQALGQGPEFLTYFQNEAQLDKSGLPSDRFFAERPEGSVSTLKIQRTQQEDSAVYLCASSGQARGTEAFFGQGTRLTVV.

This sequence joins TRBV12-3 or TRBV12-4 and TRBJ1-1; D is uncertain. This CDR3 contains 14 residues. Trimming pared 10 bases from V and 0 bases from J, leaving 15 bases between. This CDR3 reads CAIMPNTLNTEAFF. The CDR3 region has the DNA TGTGCCATCATGCCTAACACTCTGAACACTGAAGCTTTCTTT.

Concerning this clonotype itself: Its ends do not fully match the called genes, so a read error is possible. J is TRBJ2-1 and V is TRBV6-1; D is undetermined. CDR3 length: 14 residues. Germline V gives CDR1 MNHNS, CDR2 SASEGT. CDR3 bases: TGTGCCAGCAGTGAGGTCCTGTCCTACAGTGAGCAGTTCTTC. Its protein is CASSEVLSYSEQFF.

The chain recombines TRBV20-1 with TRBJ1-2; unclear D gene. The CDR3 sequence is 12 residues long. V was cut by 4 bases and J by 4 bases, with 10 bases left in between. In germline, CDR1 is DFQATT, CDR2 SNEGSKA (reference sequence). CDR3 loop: CSAKEGGYGYTF. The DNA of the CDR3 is TGCAGTGCTAAGGAGGGCGGCTATGGCTACACCTTC.

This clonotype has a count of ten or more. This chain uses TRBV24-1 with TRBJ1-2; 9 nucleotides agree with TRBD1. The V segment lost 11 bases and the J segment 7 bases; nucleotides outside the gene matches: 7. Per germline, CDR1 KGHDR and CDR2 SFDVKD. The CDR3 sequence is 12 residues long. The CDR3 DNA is TGTGCCATCGGGACAGGGCTAAGTGGCTACACCTTC. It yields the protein CAIGTGLSGYTF.

CDR3 sequence reads: CATQGGADIYNEQFF. The CDR3 bases are TGTGCCACCCAAGGGGGTGCGGACATCTACAATGAGCAGTTCTTC. The rearrangement joins TRBV10-3 to TRBJ2-1; D might be TRBD1 (6 bases). The V and J ends lost 10 bases and 3 bases respectively, with 19 bases between them. In germline, CDR1 is ENHRY, CDR2 SYGVKD. The CDR3 consists of 15 residues.

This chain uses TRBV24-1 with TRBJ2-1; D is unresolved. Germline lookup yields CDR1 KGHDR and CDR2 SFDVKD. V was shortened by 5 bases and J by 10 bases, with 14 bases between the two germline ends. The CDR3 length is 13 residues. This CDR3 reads CATSASLVGEQFF. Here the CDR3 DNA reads TGTGCCACCAGTGCCTCTTTAGTGGGGGAGCAGTTCTTC.

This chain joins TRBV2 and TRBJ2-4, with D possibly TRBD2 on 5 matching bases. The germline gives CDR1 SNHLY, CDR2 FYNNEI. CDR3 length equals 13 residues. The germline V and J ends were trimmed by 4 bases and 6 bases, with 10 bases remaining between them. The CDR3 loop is CASSVGEGNIQYF. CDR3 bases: TGTGCCAGCAGTGTAGGAGAGGGAAACATTCAGTACTTC.

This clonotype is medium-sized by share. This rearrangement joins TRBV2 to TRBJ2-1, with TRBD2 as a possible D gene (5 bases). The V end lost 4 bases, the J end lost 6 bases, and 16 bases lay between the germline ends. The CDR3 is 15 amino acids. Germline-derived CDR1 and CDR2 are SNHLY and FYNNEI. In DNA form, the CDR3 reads TGTGCCAGCAGTGGAACTAGTGGGTTCTTCAATGAGCAGTTCTTC. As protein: CASSGTSGFFNEQFF.

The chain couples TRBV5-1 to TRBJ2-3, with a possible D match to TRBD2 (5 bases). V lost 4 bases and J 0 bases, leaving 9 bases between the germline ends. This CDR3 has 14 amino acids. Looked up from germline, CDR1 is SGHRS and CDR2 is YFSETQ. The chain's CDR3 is CASSPRTSTDTQYF. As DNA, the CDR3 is TGCGCCAGCAGCCCACGGACTAGCACAGATACGCAGTATTTT.

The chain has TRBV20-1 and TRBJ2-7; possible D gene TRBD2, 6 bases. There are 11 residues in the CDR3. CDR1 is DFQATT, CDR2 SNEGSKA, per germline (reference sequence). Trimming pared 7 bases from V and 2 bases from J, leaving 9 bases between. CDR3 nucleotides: TGCAGTGTTAGCGGAACCTACGAGCAGTACTTC. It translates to CSVSGTYEQYF.

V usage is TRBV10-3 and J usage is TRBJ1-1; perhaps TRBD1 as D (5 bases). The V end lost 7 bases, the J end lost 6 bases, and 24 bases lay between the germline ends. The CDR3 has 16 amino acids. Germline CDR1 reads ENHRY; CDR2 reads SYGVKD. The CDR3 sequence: CAIKAGTRGEVPEAFF. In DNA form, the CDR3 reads TGTGCCATCAAAGCCGGGACCCGAGGCGAGGTCCCTGAAGCTTTCTTT.

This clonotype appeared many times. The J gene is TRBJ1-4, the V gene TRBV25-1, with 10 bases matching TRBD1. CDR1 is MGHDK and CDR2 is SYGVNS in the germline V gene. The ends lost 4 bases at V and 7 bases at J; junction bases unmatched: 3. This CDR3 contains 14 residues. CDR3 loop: CASSGTGGGEKLFF. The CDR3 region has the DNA TGTGCCAGCAGTGGGACAGGGGGAGGTGAAAAACTGTTTTTT.

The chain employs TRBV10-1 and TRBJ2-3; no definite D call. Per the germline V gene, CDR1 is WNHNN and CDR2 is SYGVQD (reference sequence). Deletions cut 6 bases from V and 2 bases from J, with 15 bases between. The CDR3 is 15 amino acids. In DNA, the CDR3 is TGCGCCAGCAGCTATCCTGATACCCTCACAGATACGCAGTATTTT. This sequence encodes CASSYPDTLTDTQYF.

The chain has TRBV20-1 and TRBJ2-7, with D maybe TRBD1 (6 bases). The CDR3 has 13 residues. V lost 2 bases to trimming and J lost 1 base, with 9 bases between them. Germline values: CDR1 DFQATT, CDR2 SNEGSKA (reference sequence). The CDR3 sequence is CSARWTESYEQYF. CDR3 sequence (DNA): TGCAGTGCTAGATGGACAGAATCCTACGAGCAGTACTTC.

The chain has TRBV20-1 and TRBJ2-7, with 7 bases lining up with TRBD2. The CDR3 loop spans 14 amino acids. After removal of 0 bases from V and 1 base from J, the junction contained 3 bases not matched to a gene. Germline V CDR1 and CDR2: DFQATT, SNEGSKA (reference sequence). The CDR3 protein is CSARETSRSYEQYF. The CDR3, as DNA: TGCAGTGCTAGAGAGACTAGCCGATCCTACGAGCAGTACTTC.